The 27 T cell receptor beta chains given below trace back to one sample, sequenced in a study of blood T cell repertoires in COVID-19. Clones were sequenced by immunoSEQ multiplex PCR, and TCRdb holds only the in-frame ones, with some missing. The sample lists 45,000 to 55,000 clones; around 82% were seen once. What was sequenced was peripheral blood. The source of these receptors is a human donor in a cohort sampled during active COVID-19.

V gene TRBV4-2 combines with J gene TRBJ2-7; 13 nucleotides align to TRBD2. Trimming took 0 bases from V and 2 from J; bases not matched to a gene: 13. The CDR3 is 20 residues long. Germline V lookup: CDR1 LGHNA, CDR2 YNFKEQ. This CDR3 reads CASSQDAALRTSGGAYEQYF. CDR3 DNA: TGTGCCAGCAGCCAAGATGCAGCCCTCAGGACTAGCGGGGGAGCCTACGAGCAGTACTTC.

The chain joins TRBV6-1 to TRBJ2-3; 16 bases agree with TRBD2. The CDR3 is 18 amino acids. Trimming removed 2 bases from V and 5 bases from J; junction bases left unmatched: 7. In germline, CDR1 is MNHNS, CDR2 SASEGT. The CDR3 region has the DNA TGTGCCAGCAGTGAACCGGGACTAGCGGGGGGGCCCGGAGATACGCAGTATTTT. Translated, it gives CASSEPGLAGGPGDTQYF.

This clone was found once. J is TRBJ2-1 and V is TRBV7-8; a weak D match, TRBD2 (6 bases). Germline V CDR1 and CDR2: SGHVS, FQNEAQ. The CDR3 runs to 16 residues. Trimming pared 1 base from V and 7 bases from J, leaving 17 bases between. The CDR3 DNA reads TGTGCCAGCAGCTTAGGCGGGGCCCGAGCCCTTAATGAGCAGTTCTTC. It specifies CASSLGGARALNEQFF.

The chain carries TRBV5-1 and TRBJ2-4; TRBD2 matches at 13 bases. The CDR3 covers 18 residues. The V gene's germline CDR1 is SGHRS and CDR2 YFSETQ. Trimming removed 1 base from V and 9 bases from J; junction bases left unmatched: 13. The CDR3 protein is CASSLYLTSGGAFGIQYF. CDR3 in DNA: TGCGCCAGCAGCTTGTACCTTACTAGCGGGGGGGCGTTTGGCATTCAGTACTTC. The full variable domain, in which reference TRBV5-1 and TRBJ2-4 provide the parts outside the CDR3, is KAGVTQTPRYLIKTRGQQVTLSCSPISGHRSVSWYQQTPGQGLQFLFEYFSETQRNKGNFPGRFSGRQFSNSRSEMNVSTLELGDSALYLCASSLYLTSGGAFGIQYFGAGTRLSVL.

The chain joins TRBV5-1 to TRBJ2-3, with TRBD2 identical over 10 bases. The germline gives CDR1 SGHRS, CDR2 YFSETQ. Unmatched junction bases numbered 8, after V lost 4 bases and J lost 6 bases. The CDR3 sequence is 15 residues long. CDR3 amino acids: CASSQAGGLRDTQYF. Here the CDR3 DNA reads TGCGCCAGCAGCCAAGCGGGGGGGCTCCGTGATACGCAGTATTTT.

V usage is TRBV6-5 and J usage is TRBJ1-3; no clear D. Trimming left V 1 base short and J 0 bases short, with 10 bases between. The germline V gene encodes CDR1 MNHEY and CDR2 SVGAGI. This CDR3 has 16 amino acids. The CDR3 DNA reads TGTGCCAGCAGTTACTTCTCTCCCCGCTCTGGAAACACCATATATTTT. It is translated as CASSYFSPRSGNTIYF.

V and J are TRBV10-3 and TRBJ2-7; TRBD1 matches at 9 bases. CDR3 length: 15 residues. The V segment lost 6 bases and the J segment 4 bases; nucleotides outside the gene matches: 10. Looked up from germline, CDR1 is ENHRY and CDR2 is SYGVKD. CDR3: CAISAGQGRGYEQYF. As DNA, the CDR3 is TGTGCCATCAGCGCGGGACAGGGAAGAGGTTACGAGCAGTACTTC.

This clone is a singleton in its sample. The chain has TRBV19 and TRBJ2-7, with a tentative D call TRBD2 (5 bases). This CDR3 region has 19 residues. Germline values: CDR1 LNHDA, CDR2 SQIVND (reference sequence). Trimming left V 3 bases short and J 1 base short, with 25 bases between. CDR3 DNA sequence: TGTGCCAGTAGTATGAGCTTCGGGGTCCGCCGAGACAAATCCTACGAGCAGTACTTC. Protein product: CASSMSFGVRRDKSYEQYF.

The V and J genes are TRBV11-3 and TRBJ2-3; tentatively, D is TRBD1 (5 bases). In germline, CDR1 is SGHNT, CDR2 YENEEA. V lost 2 bases and J lost 1, with 13 bases in between. The CDR3 contains 16 residues. The CDR3: CASSLTTQTGTDTQYF. The CDR3 DNA is TGTGCCAGCAGCTTAACTACACAGACAGGCACAGATACGCAGTATTTT.

V gene TRBV28 combines with J gene TRBJ1-5, with 8 positions matching TRBD1. The ends lost 6 bases at V and 9 bases at J; junction bases unmatched: 7. The germline V gene encodes CDR1 MDHEN and CDR2 SYDVKM. The CDR3 is 13 residues long. The CDR3 DNA sequence: TGTGCCAGCAGGAACGGACAGGGCGGGCCCCAGCATTTT. Translated: CASRNGQGGPQHF. Full variable domain (outside the CDR3, taken from reference TRBV28 and TRBJ1-5): DVKVTQSSRYLVKRTGEKVFLECVQDMDHENMFWYRQDPGLGLRLIYFSYDVKMKEKGDIPEGYSVSREKKERFSLILESASTNQTSMYLCASRNGQGGPQHFGDGTRLSIL.

This clone occurred once. The DNA of the CDR3 is TGTGCCTGGAGTAGGACAGCCTCTAATGAAAAACTGTTTTTT. Amino acid sequence: CAWSRTASNEKLFF. The chain is built from TRBV30 and TRBJ1-4; possible D gene TRBD1, 6 bases. CDR1 GTSNPN and CDR2 SVGIG come from the germline V gene (reference sequence). This CDR3 contains 14 residues. Between the trimmed V and J ends, which lost 2 bases and 3 bases, there was a span of 10 bases. Looking up the rest from reference TRBV30 and TRBJ1-4 gives the full variable domain: SQTIHQWPATLVQPVGSPLSLECTVEGTSNPNLYWYRQAAGRGLQLLFYSVGIGQISSEVPQNLSASRPQDRQFILSSKKLLLSDSGFYLCAWSRTASNEKLFFGSGTQLSVL.

In DNA, the CDR3 is TGTGCCAGCGGCCCGCCCCCCGGGACAGGAAGCAATCAGCCCCAGCATTTT. Residues: CASGPPPGTGSNQPQHF. The chain combines TRBV27 with TRBJ1-5; TRBD1 agrees at 8 bases. The J segment lost 1 base and the V segment lost 8 bases, leaving 13 bases of the junction unmatched. The CDR3 extends over 17 amino acids. Germline V gene data show CDR1 as MNHEY and CDR2 as SMNVEV (reference sequence).

The chain employs TRBV6-4 and TRBJ2-2; 9 bases fit TRBD1. Germline values: CDR1 MRHNA, CDR2 SNTAGT. This CDR3 has 18 amino acids. J gave up 1 base and V 6 bases, and 12 bases lay outside the gene matches. The CDR3 DNA sequence: TGTGCCAGCAGCCGGACCCCCACAGGGGGCTGGAACACCGGGGAGCTGTTTTTT. Its protein product is CASSRTPTGGWNTGELFF.

The V gene is TRBV7-6, the J gene TRBJ2-1; TRBD2 matches 11 bases. The CDR3 is 17 residues long. V shed 1 base and J 6 bases; nucleotides not matched to a gene: 8. CDR1 is SGHVS, CDR2 FNYEAQ, per germline. CDR3 sequence reads: CASSLGASGGPSNEQFF. The CDR3, as DNA: TGTGCCAGCAGCTTAGGGGCTAGCGGGGGGCCGTCCAATGAGCAGTTCTTC.

V and J are TRBV23-1 and TRBJ1-2, with D perhaps TRBD1 (5 bases). TRBV23-1 is an open reading frame whose function is uncertain. V was pared by 7 bases and J by 6 bases, with 30 bases between. The CDR3 spans 18 residues. CDR3 DNA: TGCGCCAGCAAGTCTGGAGACAGCGTTTTTTCCCTAGAGAATGGCTACACCTTC. It is translated as CASKSGDSVFSLENGYTF.

V and J are TRBV5-1 and TRBJ2-1; TRBD2 is a possible D gene (5 bases). The V gene's germline CDR1 is SGHRS and CDR2 YFSETQ. The CDR3 covers 15 residues. V was clipped by 2 bases and J by 0 bases, with 9 bases between them. The CDR3 DNA follows: TGCGCCAGCAGCTTCGTTGGGAGCTCCTACAATGAGCAGTTCTTC. Translating it yields CASSFVGSSYNEQFF.

The chain joins TRBV7-9 to TRBJ1-1; D unresolved. This CDR3 region has 15 residues. V lost 1 base to trimming and J lost 1 base, with 10 bases between them. Germline loops: CDR1 SEHNR, CDR2 FQNEAQ (reference sequence). The CDR3 here is CASSLVTGRNTEAFF. The CDR3 DNA sequence: TGTGCCAGCAGCTTAGTTACGGGGAGGAACACTGAAGCTTTCTTT. Full variable domain (rest looked up from reference TRBV7-9 and TRBJ1-1): DTGVSQNPRHKITKRGQNVTFRCDPISEHNRLYWYRQTLGQGPEFLTYFQNEAQLEKSRLLSDRFSAERPKGSFSTLEIQRTEQGDSAMYLCASSLVTGRNTEAFFGQGTRLTVV.

The chain recombines TRBV18 with TRBJ2-7; 7 bases agree with TRBD1. Per the germline V gene, CDR1 is KGHSH and CDR2 is LQKENI. This CDR3 is built from 15 residues. The V gene end was trimmed by 4 bases and the J gene end by 0 bases; junction bases not matched to a gene: 6. CDR3 coding DNA: TGTGCCAGCTCACTTACCGGGACAGCCTCCTACGAGCAGTACTTC. Translating gives CASSLTGTASYEQYF. Looking up the rest from reference TRBV18 and TRBJ2-7 gives the full variable domain: NAGVMQNPRHLVRRRGQEARLRCSPMKGHSHVYWYRQLPEEGLKFMVYLQKENIIDESGMPKERFSAEFPKEGPSILRIQQVVRGDSAAYFCASSLTGTASYEQYFGPGTRLTVT.

The V call is TRBV7-9, the J call TRBJ2-7, with no clear D. The germline CDR1 and CDR2 sequences are SEHNR and FQNEAQ (reference sequence). The CDR3 is 15 residues long. The V end was cut by 1 base, the J end by 0 bases, with 10 bases between. CDR3 sequence reads: CASSLGEAFSYEQYF. CDR3 in DNA: TGTGCCAGCAGCTTAGGTGAGGCCTTCTCCTACGAGCAGTACTTC. Combining the CDR3 with reference TRBV7-9 and TRBJ2-7 gives the whole variable domain DTGVSQNPRHKITKRGQNVTFRCDPISEHNRLYWYRQTLGQGPEFLTYFQNEAQLEKSRLLSDRFSAERPKGSFSTLEIQRTEQGDSAMYLCASSLGEAFSYEQYFGPGTRLTVT.

The gene calls are TRBV6-2 or TRBV6-3 and TRBJ1-5, with no clear D. The germline V gene has CDR1 MNHEY and CDR2 SVGEGT. Trimming took 0 bases from V and 2 from J, leaving 11 bases between them. The CDR3 sequence is 16 residues long. CDR3 sequence reads: CASSYSEGWGNQPQHF. The CDR3 bases are TGTGCCAGCAGTTACTCGGAGGGTTGGGGCAATCAGCCCCAGCATTTT.

The chain has TRBV2 and TRBJ1-5; D remains unclear. From germline, CDR1 is SNHLY and CDR2 FYNNEI. Trimming took 6 bases from V and 1 from J, leaving 10 bases between them. The CDR3 length is 14 residues. The CDR3 loop reads CASSREVSNQPQHF. In DNA, the CDR3 is TGTGCCAGCAGCCGGGAGGTAAGCAATCAGCCCCAGCATTTT.

V is TRBV7-8 and J is TRBJ2-3; D is ambiguous. CDR1 SGHVS and CDR2 FQNEAQ come from the germline V gene. Trimming left V 1 base short and J 2 bases short, with 10 bases between. CDR3 length: 15 amino acids. The CDR3 DNA is TGTGCCAGCAGCTTAGGTTCGGGTGTCACAGATACGCAGTATTTT. Encoded protein: CASSLGSGVTDTQYF.

V is TRBV4-2 and J is TRBJ2-3, with D tentatively TRBD1 (6 bases). CDR3 length equals 13 residues. Trimming removed 7 bases from V and 2 bases from J, with 10 bases in between. CDR1 is LGHNA, CDR2 YNFKEQ, per germline. CDR3 nucleotide sequence: TGTGCCAGCAAAAAGGGGGACACAGATACGCAGTATTTT. As protein: CASKKGDTDTQYF.

The rearrangement joins TRBV6-1 to TRBJ1-6; 11 bases fit TRBD1. CDR1 MNHNS and CDR2 SASEGT come from the germline V gene. CDR3 size: 17 residues. Trimming at V came to 2 bases and at J to 5 bases, leaving 5 bases not matched to a gene. The CDR3 protein is CASSERTGGRNNSPLHF. CDR3 sequence (DNA): TGTGCCAGCAGTGAAAGGACAGGGGGCCGTAATAATTCACCCCTCCACTTT.

This chain links TRBV21-1 with TRBJ2-4; TRBD1, as called in the table, went unchecked against the DNA. TRBV21-1 is a known pseudogene. This CDR3 has 18 residues. The CDR3 sequence is CASRSPGTGGLSGDIQYF. The CDR3 DNA is TGTGCCAGCAGAAGCCCGGGGACAGGGGGCCTAAGTGGGGACATTCAGTACTTC.

A few counts support this clone. J is TRBJ1-6 and V is TRBV18, with 7 bases identical to TRBD1. Looked up from germline, CDR1 is KGHSH and CDR2 is LQKENI. CDR3 size: 15 residues. The V segment lost 3 bases and the J segment 7 bases; nucleotides outside the gene matches: 6. The DNA of the CDR3 is TGTGCCAGCTCACCGTCACAGGGGACCAATTCACCCCTCCACTTT. Translating gives CASSPSQGTNSPLHF. The variable domain in full, completed from reference TRBV18 and TRBJ1-6, reads NAGVMQNPRHLVRRRGQEARLRCSPMKGHSHVYWYRQLPEEGLKFMVYLQKENIIDESGMPKERFSAEFPKEGPSILRIQQVVRGDSAAYFCASSPSQGTNSPLHFGNGTRLTVT.

The chain is built from TRBV20-1 and TRBJ2-4, with 9 bases that match TRBD1. V lost 6 bases and J lost 11; bases outside the gene matches: 2. The CDR3 extends over 10 amino acids. CDR1 and CDR2 (germline): DFQATT, SNEGSKA (reference sequence). The CDR3 here is CSAGQGVQYF. In nucleotides, the CDR3 is TGCAGTGCGGGACAGGGTGTTCAGTACTTC.